This entry features one TCR beta chain sequence. Its binding antigen is unknown. No much larger clone is present one base from it, and per-base qualities are unavailable. The sample originates from a study of CD8 T cells in Susac syndrome (dated by TCRdb to the late 2010s). At the level of the whole study: Whether CD8+ T cell activation and differentiation in Susac syndrome was antigen driven was tested using repertoire sequencing. The study compared CD8+ T cell repertoire clonality among 12 healthy donors, about 14 Susac syndrome patients and 15 multiple sclerosis patients. General study outcomes and caveats: The study acknowledged that relatively few individuals were included in the TCR sequencing and HLA analysis.

There are 17 amino acids in the CDR3, from cysteine to phenylalanine inclusive. Of the read, only the CDR3 DNA is kept; its 51 bases are in frame from base 1. At the junction V is shortened by 3 bases and J by 5 bases; bases outside the gene matches: 13. For CDR1 and CDR2, the germline V gene lists LGHNA and YSLEER. High-throughput TCR beta sequencing profiled peripheral blood CD8+ and CD4+ T cells from healthy donors, Susac syndrome patients and multiple sclerosis patients. The multiple sclerosis controls were treatment-naive patients whose relapsing-remitting disease, either stable or active, fulfilled the revised McDonald criteria. Bulk CD8+ and CD4+ T cells were purified by magnetic negative isolation, while CD8+ TEMRA cells were enriched using FACS. Blood was drawn into EDTA tubes, processed within 24 hours, and PBMCs were isolated by density gradient centrifugation. PBMCs destined for TCR sequencing were cryopreserved in liquid nitrogen and later thawed in a 37 °C water bath. The sorted or isolated CD4+, CD8+ and CD8+ TEMRA cells had a purity of 90% or higher.

RNA was extracted using the RNeasy kit, and about 0.45 to 1 microgram was reverse transcribed with random hexamers. The immunoSEQ multiplex PCR assay, which covers 54 Vbeta and 13 Jbeta segments, was used to amplify TCR beta CDR3 regions. To correct PCR amplification bias, a synthetic template baseline was used for both primer optimization and computational correction. In the source study's methods: Reads were annotated to V, D and J genes per IMGT and analyzed with immunoSEQ Analyzer, keeping only productive sequences. Clonality was calculated as one minus the Shannon entropy normalized by log2 of the number of productive unique sequences. Public and private clones were assessed among the 100 most prevalent clones of each patient and control. Susac-specific clones were defined as absent from healthy and MS cohorts, about 1,100 published viral clones and other ImmuneACCESS disease sequences. The public reads were quality trimmed at Q25 with fastp and then assembled into clones with MiXCR by TCRdb, keeping productive beta chains. Records with the same CDR3 protein are collapsed into one entry carrying the most frequent genes and DNA. TCRdb, not the authors, supplied the V and J calls. This sample comprises about 300,000 distinct CDR3 sequences, roughly 90% of them detected only once. The ten largest clones take up roughly 0.2% of the sample.

The sample consisted of CD8+ T cells from PBMCs. This receptor was obtained from a human donor with multiple sclerosis. The chain links TRBV4-3 with TRBJ2-5, with TRBD2 matching 9 junction bases. CDR3 loop: CASSHPLGRGGRETQYF. The DNA sequence follows: TGCGCCAGCAGCCACCCTCTGGGGCGGGGGGGCAGGGAGACCCAGTACTTC.